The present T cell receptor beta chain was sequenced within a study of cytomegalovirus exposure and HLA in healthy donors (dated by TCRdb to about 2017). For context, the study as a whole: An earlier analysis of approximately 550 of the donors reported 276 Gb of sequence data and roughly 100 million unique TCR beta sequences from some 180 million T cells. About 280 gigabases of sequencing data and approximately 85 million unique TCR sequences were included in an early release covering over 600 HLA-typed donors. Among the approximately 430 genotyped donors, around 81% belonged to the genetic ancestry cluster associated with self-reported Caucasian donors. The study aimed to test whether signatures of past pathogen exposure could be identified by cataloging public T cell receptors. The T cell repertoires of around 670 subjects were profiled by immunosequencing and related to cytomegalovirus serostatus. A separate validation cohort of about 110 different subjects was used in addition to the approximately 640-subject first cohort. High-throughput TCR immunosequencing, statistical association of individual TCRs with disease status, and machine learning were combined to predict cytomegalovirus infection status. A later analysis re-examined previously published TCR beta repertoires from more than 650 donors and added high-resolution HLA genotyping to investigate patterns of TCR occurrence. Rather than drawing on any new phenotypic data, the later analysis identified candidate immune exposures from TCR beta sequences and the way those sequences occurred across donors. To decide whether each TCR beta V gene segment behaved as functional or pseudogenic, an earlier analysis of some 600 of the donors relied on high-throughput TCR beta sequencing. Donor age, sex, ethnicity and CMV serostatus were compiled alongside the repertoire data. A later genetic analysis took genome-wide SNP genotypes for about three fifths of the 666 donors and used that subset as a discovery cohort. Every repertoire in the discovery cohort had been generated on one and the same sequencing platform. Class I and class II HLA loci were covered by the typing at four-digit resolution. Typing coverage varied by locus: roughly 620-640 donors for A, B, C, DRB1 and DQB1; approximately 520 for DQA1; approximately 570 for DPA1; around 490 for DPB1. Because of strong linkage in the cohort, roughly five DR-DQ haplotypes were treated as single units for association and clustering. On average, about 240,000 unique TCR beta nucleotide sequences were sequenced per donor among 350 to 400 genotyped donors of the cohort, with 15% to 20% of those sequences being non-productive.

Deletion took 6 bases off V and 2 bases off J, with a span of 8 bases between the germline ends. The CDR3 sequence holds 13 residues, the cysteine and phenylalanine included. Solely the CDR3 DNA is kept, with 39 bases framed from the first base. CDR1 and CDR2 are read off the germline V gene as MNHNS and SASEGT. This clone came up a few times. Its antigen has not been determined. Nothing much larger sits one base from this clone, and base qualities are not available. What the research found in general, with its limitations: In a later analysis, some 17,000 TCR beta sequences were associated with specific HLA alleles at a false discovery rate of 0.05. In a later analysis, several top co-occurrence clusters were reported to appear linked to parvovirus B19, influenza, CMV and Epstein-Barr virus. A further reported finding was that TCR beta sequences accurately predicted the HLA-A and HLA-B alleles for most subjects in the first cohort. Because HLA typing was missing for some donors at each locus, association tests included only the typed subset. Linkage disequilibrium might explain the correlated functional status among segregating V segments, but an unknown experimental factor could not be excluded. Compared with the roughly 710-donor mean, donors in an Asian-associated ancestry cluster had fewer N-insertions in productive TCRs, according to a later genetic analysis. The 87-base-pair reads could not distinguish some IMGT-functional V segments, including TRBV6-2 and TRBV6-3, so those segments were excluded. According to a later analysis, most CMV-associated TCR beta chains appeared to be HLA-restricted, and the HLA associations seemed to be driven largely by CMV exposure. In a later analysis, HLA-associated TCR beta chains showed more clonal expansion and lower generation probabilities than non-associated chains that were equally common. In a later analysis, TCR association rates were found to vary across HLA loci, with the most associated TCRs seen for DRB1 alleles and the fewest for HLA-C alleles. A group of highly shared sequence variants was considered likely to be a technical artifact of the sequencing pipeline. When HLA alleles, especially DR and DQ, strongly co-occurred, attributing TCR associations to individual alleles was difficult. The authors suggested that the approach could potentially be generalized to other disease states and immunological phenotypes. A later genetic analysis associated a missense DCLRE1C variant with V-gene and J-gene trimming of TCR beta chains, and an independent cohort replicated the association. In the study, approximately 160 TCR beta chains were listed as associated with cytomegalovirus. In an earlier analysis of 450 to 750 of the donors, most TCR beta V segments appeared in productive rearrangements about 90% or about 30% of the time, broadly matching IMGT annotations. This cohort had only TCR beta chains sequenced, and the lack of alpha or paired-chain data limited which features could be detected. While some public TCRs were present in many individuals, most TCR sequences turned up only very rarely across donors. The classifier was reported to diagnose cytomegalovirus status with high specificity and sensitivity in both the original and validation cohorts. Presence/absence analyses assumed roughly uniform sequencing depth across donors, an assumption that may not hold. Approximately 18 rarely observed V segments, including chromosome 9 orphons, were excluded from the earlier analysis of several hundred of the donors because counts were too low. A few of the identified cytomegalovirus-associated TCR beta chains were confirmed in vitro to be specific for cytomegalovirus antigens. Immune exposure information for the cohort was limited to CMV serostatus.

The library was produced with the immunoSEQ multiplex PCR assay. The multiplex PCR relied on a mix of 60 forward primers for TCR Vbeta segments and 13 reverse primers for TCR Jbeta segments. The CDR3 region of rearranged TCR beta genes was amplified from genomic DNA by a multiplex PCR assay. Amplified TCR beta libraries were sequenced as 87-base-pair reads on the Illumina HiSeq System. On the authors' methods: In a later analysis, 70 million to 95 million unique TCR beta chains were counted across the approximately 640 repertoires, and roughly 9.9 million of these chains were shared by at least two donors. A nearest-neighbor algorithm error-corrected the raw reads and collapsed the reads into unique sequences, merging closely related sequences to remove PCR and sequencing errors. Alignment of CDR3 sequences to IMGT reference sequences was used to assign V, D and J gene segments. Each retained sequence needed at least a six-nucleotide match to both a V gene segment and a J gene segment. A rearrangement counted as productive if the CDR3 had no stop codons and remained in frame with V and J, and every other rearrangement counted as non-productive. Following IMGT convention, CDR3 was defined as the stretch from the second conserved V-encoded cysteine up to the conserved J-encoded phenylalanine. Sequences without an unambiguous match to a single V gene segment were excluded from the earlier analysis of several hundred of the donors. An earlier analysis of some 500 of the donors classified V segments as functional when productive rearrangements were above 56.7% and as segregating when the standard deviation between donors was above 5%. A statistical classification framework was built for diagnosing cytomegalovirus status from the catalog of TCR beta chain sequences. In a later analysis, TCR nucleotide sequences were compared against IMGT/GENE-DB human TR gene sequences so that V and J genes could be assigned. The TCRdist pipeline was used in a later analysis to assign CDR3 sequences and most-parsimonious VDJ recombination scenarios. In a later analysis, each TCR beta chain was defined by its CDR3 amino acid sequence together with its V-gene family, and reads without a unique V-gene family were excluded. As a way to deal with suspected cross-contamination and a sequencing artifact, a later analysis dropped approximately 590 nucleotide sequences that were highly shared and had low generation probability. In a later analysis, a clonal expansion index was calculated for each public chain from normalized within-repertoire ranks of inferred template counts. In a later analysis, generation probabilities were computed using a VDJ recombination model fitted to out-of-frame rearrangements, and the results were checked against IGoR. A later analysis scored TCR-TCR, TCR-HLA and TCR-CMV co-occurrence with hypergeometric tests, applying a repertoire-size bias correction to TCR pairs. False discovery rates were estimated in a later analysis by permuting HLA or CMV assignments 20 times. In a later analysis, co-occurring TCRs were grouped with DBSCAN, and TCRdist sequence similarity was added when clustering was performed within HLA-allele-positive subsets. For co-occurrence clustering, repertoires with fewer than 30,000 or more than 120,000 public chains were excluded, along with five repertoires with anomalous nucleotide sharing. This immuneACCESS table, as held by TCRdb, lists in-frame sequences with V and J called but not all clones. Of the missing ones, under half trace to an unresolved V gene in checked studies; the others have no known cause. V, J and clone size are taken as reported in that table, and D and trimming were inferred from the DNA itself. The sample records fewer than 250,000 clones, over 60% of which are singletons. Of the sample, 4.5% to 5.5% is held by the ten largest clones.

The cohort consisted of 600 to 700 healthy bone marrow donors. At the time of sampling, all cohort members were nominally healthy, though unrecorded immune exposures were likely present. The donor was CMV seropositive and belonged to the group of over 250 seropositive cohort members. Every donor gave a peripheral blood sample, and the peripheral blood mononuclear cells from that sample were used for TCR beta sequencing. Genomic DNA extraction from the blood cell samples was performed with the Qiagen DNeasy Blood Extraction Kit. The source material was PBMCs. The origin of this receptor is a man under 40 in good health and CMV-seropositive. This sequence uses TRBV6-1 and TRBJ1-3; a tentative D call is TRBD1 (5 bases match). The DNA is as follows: TGTGCCAGCAGGAGGACACCTGGAAACACCATATATTTT. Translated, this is CASRRTPGNTIYF.